This T cell receptor beta chain was identified during a study of CD8+ T cells in alopecia areata. As for the study in general: People stayed on tofacitinib for 6 to 18 months, then stopped the drug for 6 months. Broader study findings: It was lesional scalp, especially alopecia totalis/universalis, that showed higher clonality than normal scalp. TCR sharing was clearer in mice than between patients, perhaps partly owing to patient HLA diversity.

RNA was isolated and reverse transcribed to cDNA, the sequencing template. This table comes from immunoSEQ multiplex PCR, and its TCRdb copy is limited to in-frame clones, with some not included. This table holds tens of thousands of clones, around 96% found once. Alopecia areata patients provided lesional scalp punch biopsies and peripheral blood. Germline-derived CDR1 and CDR2 are LGHNA and YSLEER. Trimming stripped 1 base from V and 4 bases from J, with 9 bases between. The CDR3 sequence is 14 residues long. Regarding this clone: Its antigen is as yet unknown.

Sample: CD8+ T cells sorted from blood, taken at week 0. This chain links TRBV4-3 with TRBJ2-3; D remains unclear. This receptor was taken from a human donor with alopecia areata. The CDR3 DNA is TGCGCCAGCAGCCAAGGCGTCCTTCCAGATACGCAGTATTTT. Encoded protein: CASSQGVLPDTQYF.